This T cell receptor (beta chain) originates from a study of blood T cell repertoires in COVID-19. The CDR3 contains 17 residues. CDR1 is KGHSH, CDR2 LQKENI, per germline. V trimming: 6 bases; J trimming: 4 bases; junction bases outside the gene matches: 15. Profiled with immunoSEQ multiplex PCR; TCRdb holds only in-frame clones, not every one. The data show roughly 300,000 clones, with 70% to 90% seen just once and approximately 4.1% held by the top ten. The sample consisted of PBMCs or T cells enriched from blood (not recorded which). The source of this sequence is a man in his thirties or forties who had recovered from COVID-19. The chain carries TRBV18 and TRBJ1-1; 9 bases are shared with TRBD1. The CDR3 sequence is CASSPIPGQGLFTEAFF. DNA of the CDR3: TGTGCCAGCTCGCCTATACCGGGACAGGGTCTGTTCACTGAAGCTTTCTTT.